Listed below are T cell receptor beta chains from one sample, sequenced in a study of cytomegalovirus exposure and HLA in healthy donors. TCRdb keeps only in-frame clones here, not all; method: immunoSEQ multiplex PCR. This sample has approximately 110,000 clones, with about four fifths found just once. The sequenced material came from PBMCs. All receptors come from a man between 40 and 49 years old in good health and CMV-seronegative. CDR3s include the opening cysteine and the closing phenylalanine or tryptophan. Fields, in order: J gene, V gene, CDR3 protein.

TRBJ2-7 TRBV27 CASRISGTGGYEQYF
TRBJ2-5 TRBV9 CASSAWDTYQETQYF
TRBJ2-2 TRBV5-1 CASSTTAGGPSAGELFF
TRBJ1-2 TRBV6-4 CASSDSRFGYTF
TRBJ1-6 TRBV5-1 CASSLVAQNSPLHF
TRBJ2-3 TRBV13 CASNNPLVSGTQYF
TRBJ2-7 TRBV6-6 CAAAGGAPYEQYF
TRBJ2-2 TRBV5-6 CASSLAGSALNTGELFF
TRBJ2-5 TRBV5-6 CASSWTSGGARETQYF
TRBJ2-1 TRBV7-3 CASSLGSSSYNEQFF
TRBJ2-3 TRBV9 CASSVDGTEIDTQYF
TRBJ1-2 TRBV7-8 CASSLDATGGGYTF
TRBJ1-3 TRBV4-2 CASSQVIGLDRGPGNTIYF
TRBJ2-2 TRBV7-8 CASSSGQDTGELFF
TRBJ1-1 TRBV6-1 CASRADRGEAFF
TRBJ2-7 TRBV5-1 CASKGPGEMDEQYF
TRBJ1-1 TRBV5-6 CASSATGTDDLTEAFF
TRBJ1-4 TRBV6-6 CASSYPTKANEKLFF
TRBJ1-5 TRBV5-8 CASNIKGGHQPQHF
TRBJ1-1 TRBV28 CASSSVNRGTEAFF
TRBJ1-5 TRBV7-2 CASSLIRGNQPQHF
TRBJ2-1 TRBV5-1 CASSSSSGDYNEQFF
TRBJ1-1 TRBV5-6 CASSLADRGMNTEAFF